Sequencing of this T cell receptor beta chain was carried out in a study of response to subunit inactivated influenza vaccine. Broader study findings: Only a handful of new T cells, the authors suggested, are recruited with each seasonal influenza vaccination.

This clonotype was recorded at least ten times. The target antigen is unknown. CDR1 is SQVTM, CDR2 ANQGSEA, per germline. Trimming at V came to 4 bases and at J to 0 bases, leaving 2 bases not matched to a gene. The CDR3 has 13 amino acids. TCRdb called the RT-PCR reads again in MiXCR, with one record for every CDR3 protein. The data contain just over 300,000 distinct CDR3 sequences, about 20% of them seen just once; the ten biggest clones take up over 9%. The sequence came from a man between 50 and 75 years old who received an inactivated influenza vaccine. Specimen: PBMCs from blood, collected less than 22 months after vaccination. The rearrangement joins TRBV29-1 to TRBJ1-1; 7 bases align to TRBD1. CDR3 sequence (DNA): TGCAGCGTTGGACAGGGATTGAACACTGAAGCTTTCTTT. It is translated as CSVGQGLNTEAFF.